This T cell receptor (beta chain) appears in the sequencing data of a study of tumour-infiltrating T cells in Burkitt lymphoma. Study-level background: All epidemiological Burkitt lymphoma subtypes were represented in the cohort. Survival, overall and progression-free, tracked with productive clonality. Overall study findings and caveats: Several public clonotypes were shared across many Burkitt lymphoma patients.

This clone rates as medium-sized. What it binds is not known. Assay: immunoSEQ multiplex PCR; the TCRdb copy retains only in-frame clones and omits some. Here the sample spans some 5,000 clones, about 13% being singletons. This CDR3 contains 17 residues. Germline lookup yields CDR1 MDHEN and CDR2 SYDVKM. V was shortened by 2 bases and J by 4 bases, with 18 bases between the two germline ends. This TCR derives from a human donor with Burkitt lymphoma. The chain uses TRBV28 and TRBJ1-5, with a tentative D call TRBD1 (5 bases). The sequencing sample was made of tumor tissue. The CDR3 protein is CASSLTVGARTNQPQHF. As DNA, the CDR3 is TGTGCCAGCAGTTTAACTGTCGGGGCACGTACTAATCAGCCCCAGCATTTT.